This T cell receptor (beta chain) was sequenced in a study of identical twins. CDR1 LGHNA and CDR2 YSLEER come from the germline V gene. Between the trimmed V and J ends, which lost 4 bases and 4 bases, there was a span of 10 bases. This CDR3 is 14 amino acids long. A universal primer binding site was introduced by template switching. The final cDNA contained unique molecular identifiers. A single record per CDR3 protein comes from TCRdb applying MiXCR to the 5' RACE reads. This sample has just over 500,000 distinct CDR3 sequences, with less than 25% found just once. This clonotype was seen only once. Its cognate antigen is unknown. Study findings and constraints: Insertions were reduced in abundant cord blood beta clonotypes but not in memory repertoires. Partial confounding of zero-insertion analyses by invariant MAIT and iNKT cells was possible.

These data were likewise used in another study, on T cells expressing NK-cell markers. That work states: From sorted CD3+CD56+NKG2C+, CD3+CD56+NKG2C- and CD3+CD56-NKG2C+ T cells came the TCR beta repertoires.

The specimen sequenced was CD4+ T cells sorted from blood. The chain combines TRBV4-3 with TRBJ2-2, with D perhaps TRBD1 (6 bases). The TCR sequence derives from a woman aged 18-29 years in good health. The CDR3 DNA follows: TGCGCCAGCAGCCGGGACACCTTCACCGGGGAGCTGTTTTTT. This encodes CASSRDTFTGELFF.